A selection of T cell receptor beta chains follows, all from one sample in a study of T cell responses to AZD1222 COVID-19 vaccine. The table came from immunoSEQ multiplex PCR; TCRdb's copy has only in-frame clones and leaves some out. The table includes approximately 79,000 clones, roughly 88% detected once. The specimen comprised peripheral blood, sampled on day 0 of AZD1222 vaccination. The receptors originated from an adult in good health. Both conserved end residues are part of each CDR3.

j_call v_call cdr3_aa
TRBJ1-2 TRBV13 CASSARGGSFRYTF
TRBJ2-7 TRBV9 CASSATGTFYEQYF
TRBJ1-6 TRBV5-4 CASSLVGGGGNSPLHF
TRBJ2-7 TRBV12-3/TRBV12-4 CASSSESHEQYF
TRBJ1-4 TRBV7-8 CASSVATNEKLFF
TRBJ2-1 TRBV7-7 CASSLGNLASYNEQFF
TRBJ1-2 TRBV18 CASSPGNGYTF
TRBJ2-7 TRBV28 CASSPAGTSAYEQYF
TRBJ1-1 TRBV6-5 CASSYEARGTEAFF
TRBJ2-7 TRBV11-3 CASSLYANYEQYF
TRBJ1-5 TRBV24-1 CATSDSQGARQPQHF
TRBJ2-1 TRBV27 CASSLSKGGSIGYNEQFF
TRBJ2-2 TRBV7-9 CASSFFGGTGELFF
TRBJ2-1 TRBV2 CASSKNYGEQFF
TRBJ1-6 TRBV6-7 CASTSSYNSPLHF
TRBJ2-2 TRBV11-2 CASSSYRETGELFF
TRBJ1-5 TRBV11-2 CASSFPGNQPQHF
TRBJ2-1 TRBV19 CASSKALSGSSYNEQFF
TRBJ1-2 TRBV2 CASSESAELYGYTF
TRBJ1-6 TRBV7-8 CASSINNSPLHF
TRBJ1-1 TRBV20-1 CSASLGGTGTEAFF
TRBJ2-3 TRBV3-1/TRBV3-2 CASSRASATDTQYF
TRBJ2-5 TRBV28 CASSSVPLQETQYF
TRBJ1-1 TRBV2 CASSESPLEAFF
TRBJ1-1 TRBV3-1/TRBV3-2 CASSQPDSMNTEAFF
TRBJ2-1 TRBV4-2 CASSLERNEQFF
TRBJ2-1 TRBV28 CASTRGLTEQLF
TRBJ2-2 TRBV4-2 CASSQTTGMNTGELFF
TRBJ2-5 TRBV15 CATSNLGQLETQYF
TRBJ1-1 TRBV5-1 CASSLERGRLTEAFF
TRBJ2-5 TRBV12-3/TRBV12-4 CASTQGETQYF
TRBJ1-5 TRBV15 CATSEIGRAAQPQHF
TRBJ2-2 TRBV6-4 CASSRQSSNTGELFF
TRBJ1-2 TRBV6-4 CASSDSNRAYGYTF
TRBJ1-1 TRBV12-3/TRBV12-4 CASSLGTGTLAFF
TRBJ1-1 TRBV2 CASSGEVEAFF
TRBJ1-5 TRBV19 CASMGTANNQPQHF
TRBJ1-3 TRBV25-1 CASSESLGSGNTIYF
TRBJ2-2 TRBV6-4 CASSVGRNTGELFF
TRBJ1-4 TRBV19 CASSPLFGGEKLFF
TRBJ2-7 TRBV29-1 CSAGINSYEQYF
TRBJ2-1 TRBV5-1 CASSLGRTSGRKQFF
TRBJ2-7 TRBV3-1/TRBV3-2 CASSQDYGVAMYEQYF
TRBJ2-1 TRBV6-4 CASSPEDASYNEQFF
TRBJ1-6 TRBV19 CASSTDRNSPLHF
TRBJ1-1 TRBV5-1 CASSLSTGGNTEAFF
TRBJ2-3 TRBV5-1 CASSLAGSTDTQYF
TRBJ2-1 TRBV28 CASNPTSGRAGSYNEQFF
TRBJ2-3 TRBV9 CASSQPGGTQYF
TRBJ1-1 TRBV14 CASSLMSTNTEAFF
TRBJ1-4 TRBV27 CASSLNRGRVEKLFF
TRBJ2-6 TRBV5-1 CASRPTGVSGANVLTF
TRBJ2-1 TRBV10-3 CAISESAGGHEQFF
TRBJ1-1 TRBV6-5 CASSYSKTEAFF
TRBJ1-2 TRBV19 CASSSQGWNYGYTF